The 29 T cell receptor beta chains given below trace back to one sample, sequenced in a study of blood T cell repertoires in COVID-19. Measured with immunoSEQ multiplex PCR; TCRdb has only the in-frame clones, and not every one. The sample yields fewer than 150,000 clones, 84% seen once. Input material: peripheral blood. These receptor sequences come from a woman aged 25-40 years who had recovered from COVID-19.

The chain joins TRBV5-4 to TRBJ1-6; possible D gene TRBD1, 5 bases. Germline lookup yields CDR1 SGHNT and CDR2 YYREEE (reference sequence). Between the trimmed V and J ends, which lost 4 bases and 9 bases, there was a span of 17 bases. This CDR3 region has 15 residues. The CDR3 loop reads CASSRDGGSSSPLHF. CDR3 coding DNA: TGTGCCAGCAGCCGGGACGGGGGGTCTAGTTCACCCCTCCACTTT.

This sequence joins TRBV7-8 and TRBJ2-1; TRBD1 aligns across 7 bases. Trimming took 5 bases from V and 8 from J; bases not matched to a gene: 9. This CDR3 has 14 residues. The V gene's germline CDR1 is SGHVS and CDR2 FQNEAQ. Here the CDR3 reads CASSPYRQGHEQFF. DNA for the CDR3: TGTGCCAGCAGCCCCTACCGACAGGGACATGAGCAGTTCTTC. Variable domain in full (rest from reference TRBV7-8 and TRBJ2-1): GAGVSQSPRYKVAKRGQDVALRCDPISGHVSLFWYQQALGQGPEFLTYFQNEAQLDKSGLPSDRFFAERPEGSVSTLKIQRTQQEDSAVYLCASSPYRQGHEQFFGPGTRLTVL.

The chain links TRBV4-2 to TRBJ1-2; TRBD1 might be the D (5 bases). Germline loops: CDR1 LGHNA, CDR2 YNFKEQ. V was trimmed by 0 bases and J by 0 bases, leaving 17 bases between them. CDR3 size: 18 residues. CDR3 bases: TGTGCCAGCAGCCAAGATTGGACGGGGGGGGACCCTAACTATGGCTACACCTTC. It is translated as CASSQDWTGGDPNYGYTF.

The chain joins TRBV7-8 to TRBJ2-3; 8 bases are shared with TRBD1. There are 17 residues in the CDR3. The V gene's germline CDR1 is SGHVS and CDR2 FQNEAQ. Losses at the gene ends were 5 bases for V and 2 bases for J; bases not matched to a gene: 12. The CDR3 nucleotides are TGTGCCAGCAGCGCCCGACGGGACAGGAAAGACACAGATACGCAGTATTTT. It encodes CASSARRDRKDTDTQYF.

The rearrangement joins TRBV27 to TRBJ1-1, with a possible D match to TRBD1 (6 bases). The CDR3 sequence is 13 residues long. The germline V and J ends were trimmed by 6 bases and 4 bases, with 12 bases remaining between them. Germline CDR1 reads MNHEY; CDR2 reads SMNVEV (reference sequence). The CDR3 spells CASSSGQFTEAFF. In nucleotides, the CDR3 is TGTGCCAGCAGCTCAGGACAGTTCACTGAAGCTTTCTTT.

The CDR3 protein is CAISAMTSSTTDTQYF. The CDR3 DNA sequence: TGTGCCATCAGTGCGATGACTAGCAGTACCACAGATACGCAGTATTTT. The chain is built from TRBV10-3 and TRBJ2-3; 7 bases match TRBD2. The J segment lost 2 bases and the V segment lost 4 bases, leaving 9 bases of the junction unmatched. Per germline, CDR1 ENHRY and CDR2 SYGVKD. The CDR3 extends over 16 amino acids.

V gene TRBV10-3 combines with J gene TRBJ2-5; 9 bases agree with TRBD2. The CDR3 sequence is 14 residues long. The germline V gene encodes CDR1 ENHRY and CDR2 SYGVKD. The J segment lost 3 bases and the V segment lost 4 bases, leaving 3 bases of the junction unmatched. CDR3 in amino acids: CAISGTSEKETQYF. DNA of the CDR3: TGTGCCATCAGTGGGACTAGCGAGAAAGAGACCCAGTACTTC.

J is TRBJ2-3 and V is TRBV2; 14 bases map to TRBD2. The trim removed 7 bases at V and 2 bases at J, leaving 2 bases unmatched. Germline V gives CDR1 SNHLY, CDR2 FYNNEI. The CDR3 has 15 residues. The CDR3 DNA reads TGTGCCAGCAAGGGACTAGCGGGAGTCACAGATACGCAGTATTTT. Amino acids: CASKGLAGVTDTQYF.

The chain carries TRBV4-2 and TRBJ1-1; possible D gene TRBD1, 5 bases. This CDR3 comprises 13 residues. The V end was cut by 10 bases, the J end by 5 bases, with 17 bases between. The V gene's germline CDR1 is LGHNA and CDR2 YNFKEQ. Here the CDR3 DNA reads TGTGCCACCGTTGGGGGAGGGGAGACTGAAGCTTTCTTT. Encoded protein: CATVGGGETEAFF.

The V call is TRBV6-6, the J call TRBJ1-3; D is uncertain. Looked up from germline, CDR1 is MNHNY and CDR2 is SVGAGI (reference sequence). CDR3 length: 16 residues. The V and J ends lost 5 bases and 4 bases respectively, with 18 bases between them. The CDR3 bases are TGTGCCAGCAGTCGCGCCCGAGACAATATAGGAAACACCATATATTTT. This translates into CASSRARDNIGNTIYF.

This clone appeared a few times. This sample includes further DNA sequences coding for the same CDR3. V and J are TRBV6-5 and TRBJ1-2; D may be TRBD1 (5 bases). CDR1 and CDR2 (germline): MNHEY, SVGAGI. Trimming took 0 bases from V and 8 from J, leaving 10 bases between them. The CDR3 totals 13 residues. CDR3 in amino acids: CASSYSTGYGYTF. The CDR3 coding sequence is TGTGCCAGCAGTTACTCCACAGGCTACGGCTACACCTTC.

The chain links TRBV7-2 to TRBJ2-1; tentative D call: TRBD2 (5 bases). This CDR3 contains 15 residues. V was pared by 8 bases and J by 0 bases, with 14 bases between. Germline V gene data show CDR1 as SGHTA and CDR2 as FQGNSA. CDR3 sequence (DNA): TGTGCCAGCTCCGGGATGGCGAGCTCCTACAATGAGCAGTTCTTC. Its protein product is CASSGMASSYNEQFF.

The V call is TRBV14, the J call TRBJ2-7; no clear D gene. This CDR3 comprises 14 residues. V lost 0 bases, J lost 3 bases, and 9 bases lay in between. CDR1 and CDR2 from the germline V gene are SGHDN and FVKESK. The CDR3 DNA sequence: TGTGCCAGCAGCCAAGACATAGGAGACTACGAGCAGTACTTC. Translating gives CASSQDIGDYEQYF.

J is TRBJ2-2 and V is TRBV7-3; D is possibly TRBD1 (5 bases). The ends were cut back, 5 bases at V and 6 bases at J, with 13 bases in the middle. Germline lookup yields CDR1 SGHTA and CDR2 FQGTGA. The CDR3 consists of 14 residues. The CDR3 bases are TGTGCCAGCAGCCCCCTACAGGACGCCGGGGAGCTGTTTTTT. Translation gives CASSPLQDAGELFF. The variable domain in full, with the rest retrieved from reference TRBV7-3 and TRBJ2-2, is GAGVSQTPSNKVTEKGKYVELRCDPISGHTALYWYRQSLGQGPEFLIYFQGTGAADDSGLPNDRFFAVRPEGSVSTLKIQRTERGDSAVYLCASSPLQDAGELFFGEGSRLTVL.

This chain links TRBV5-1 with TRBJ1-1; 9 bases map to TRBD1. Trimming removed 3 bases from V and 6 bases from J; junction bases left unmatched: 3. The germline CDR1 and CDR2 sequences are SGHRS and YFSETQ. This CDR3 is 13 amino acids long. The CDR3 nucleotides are TGCGCCAGCAGCTGGGGACAGGGTCCTGAAGCTTTCTTT. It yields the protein CASSWGQGPEAFF. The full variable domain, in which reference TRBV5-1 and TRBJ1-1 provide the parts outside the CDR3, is KAGVTQTPRYLIKTRGQQVTLSCSPISGHRSVSWYQQTPGQGLQFLFEYFSETQRNKGNFPGRFSGRQFSNSRSEMNVSTLELGDSALYLCASSWGQGPEAFFGQGTRLTVV.

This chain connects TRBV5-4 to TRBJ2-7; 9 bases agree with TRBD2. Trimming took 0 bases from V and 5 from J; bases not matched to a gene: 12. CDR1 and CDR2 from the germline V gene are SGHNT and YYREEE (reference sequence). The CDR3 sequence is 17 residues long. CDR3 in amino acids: CASSLGVREGQSDEQYF. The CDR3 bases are TGTGCCAGCAGCTTGGGGGTGCGGGAGGGCCAATCTGACGAGCAGTACTTC.

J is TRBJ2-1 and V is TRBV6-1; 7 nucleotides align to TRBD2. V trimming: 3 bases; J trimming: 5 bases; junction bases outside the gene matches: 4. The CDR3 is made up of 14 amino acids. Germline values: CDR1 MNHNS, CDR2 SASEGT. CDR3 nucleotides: TGTGCCAGCAGTGACGCCGGGACTAACAATGAGCAGTTCTTC. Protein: CASSDAGTNNEQFF.

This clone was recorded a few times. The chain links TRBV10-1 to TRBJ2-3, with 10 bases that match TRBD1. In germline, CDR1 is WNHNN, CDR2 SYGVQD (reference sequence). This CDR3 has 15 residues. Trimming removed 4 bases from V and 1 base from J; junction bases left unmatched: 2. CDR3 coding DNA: TGCGCCAGCAGTGCGGGGACAGGGGGCACAGATACGCAGTATTTT. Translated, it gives CASSAGTGGTDTQYF.

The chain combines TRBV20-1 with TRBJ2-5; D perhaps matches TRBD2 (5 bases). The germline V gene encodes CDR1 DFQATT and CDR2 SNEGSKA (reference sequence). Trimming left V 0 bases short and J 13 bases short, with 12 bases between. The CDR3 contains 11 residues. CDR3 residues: CSARDQAGTYF. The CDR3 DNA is TGCAGTGCTAGAGATCAGGCGGGCACGTACTTC.

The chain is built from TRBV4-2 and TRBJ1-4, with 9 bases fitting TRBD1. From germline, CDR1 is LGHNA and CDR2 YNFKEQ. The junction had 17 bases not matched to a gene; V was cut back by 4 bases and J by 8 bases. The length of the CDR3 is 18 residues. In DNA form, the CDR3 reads TGTGCCAGCAGCCCATCCGGGACAGGGTTCCAACAGGGAGAAAAACTGTTTTTT. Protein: CASSPSGTGFQQGEKLFF.

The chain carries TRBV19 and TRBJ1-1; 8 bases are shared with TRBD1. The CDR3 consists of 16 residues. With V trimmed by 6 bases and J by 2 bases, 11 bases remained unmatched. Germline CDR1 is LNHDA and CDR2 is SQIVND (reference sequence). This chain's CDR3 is CASSTDRGYLNTEAFF. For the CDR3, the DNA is TGTGCCAGTAGCACCGACAGGGGTTACCTCAACACTGAAGCTTTCTTT. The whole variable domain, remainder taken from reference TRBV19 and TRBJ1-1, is DGGITQSPKYLFRKEGQNVTLSCEQNLNHDAMYWYRQDPGQGLRLIYYSQIVNDFQKGDIAEGYSVSREKKESFPLTVTSAQKNPTAFYLCASSTDRGYLNTEAFFGQGTRLTVV.

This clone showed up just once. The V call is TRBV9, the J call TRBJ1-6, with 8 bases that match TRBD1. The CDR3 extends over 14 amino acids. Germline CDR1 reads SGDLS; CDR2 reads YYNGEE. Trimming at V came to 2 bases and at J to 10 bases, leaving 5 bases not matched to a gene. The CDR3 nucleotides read TGTGCCAGCAGCGTTGGGACAGGTCAGTCACCCCTCCACTTT. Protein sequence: CASSVGTGQSPLHF.

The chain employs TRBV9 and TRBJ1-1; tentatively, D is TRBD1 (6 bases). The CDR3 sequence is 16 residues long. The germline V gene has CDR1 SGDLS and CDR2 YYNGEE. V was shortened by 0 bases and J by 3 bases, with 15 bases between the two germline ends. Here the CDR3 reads CASSVDPRTADTEAFF. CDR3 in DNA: TGTGCCAGCAGCGTAGACCCCAGGACAGCGGACACTGAAGCTTTCTTT.

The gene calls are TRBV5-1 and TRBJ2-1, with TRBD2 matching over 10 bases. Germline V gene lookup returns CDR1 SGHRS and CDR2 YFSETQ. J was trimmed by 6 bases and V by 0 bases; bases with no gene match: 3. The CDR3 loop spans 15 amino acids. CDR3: CASSLGLAGVNEQFF. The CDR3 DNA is TGCGCCAGCAGCTTGGGGCTAGCGGGAGTCAATGAGCAGTTCTTC.

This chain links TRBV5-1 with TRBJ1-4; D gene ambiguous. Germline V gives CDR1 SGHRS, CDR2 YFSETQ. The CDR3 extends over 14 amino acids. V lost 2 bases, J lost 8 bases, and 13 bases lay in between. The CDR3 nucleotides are TGCGCCAGCAGCTTCTTCGAGGGAAAGGAAAAACTGTTTTTT. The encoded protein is CASSFFEGKEKLFF.

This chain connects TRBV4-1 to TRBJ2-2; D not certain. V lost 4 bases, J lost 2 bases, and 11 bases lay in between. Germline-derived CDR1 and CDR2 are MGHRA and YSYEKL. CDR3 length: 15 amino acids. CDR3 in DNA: TGCGCCAGCAGCCCTGGGCCAGGCAACACCGGGGAGCTGTTTTTT. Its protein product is CASSPGPGNTGELFF.

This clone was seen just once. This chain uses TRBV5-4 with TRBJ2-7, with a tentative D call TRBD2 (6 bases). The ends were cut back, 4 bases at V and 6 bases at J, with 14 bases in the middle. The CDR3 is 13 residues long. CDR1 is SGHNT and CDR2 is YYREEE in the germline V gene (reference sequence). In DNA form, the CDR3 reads TGTGCCAGCAGCCCGGGCCTGGGAGGCGAGCAGTACTTC. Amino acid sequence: CASSPGLGGEQYF.

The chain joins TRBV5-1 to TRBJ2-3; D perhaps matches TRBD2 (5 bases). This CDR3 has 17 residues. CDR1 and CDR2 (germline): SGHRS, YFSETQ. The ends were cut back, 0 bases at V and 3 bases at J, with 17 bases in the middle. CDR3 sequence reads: CASSLASGSTGTDTQYF. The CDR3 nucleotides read TGCGCCAGCAGCTTGGCCTCGGGGAGCACGGGTACAGATACGCAGTATTTT.

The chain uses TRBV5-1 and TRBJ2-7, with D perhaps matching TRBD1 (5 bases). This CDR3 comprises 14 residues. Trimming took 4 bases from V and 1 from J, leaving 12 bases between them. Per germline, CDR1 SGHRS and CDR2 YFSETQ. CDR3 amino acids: CASSVQAPSYEQYF. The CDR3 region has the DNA TGCGCCAGCAGCGTACAGGCGCCATCCTACGAGCAGTACTTC.